The clone carrying this TCR beta chain was counted only a few times. Its antigen is unidentified. Study conclusions and caveats: Greatest tumor Treg TCR overlap was with tumor naive CD4+ cells. In terms of TCR gene usage, tumor memory CD4+ T cells clustered together with blood and lymph node memory CD4+ cells, as well as with lymph node naive CD4+ cells.

CDR3 length: 12 residues. CDR1 and CDR2 (germline): SGHRS, YFSETQ. Trimming removed 5 bases from V and 0 bases from J, with 5 bases in between. Semi-nested PCR with Nested Universal Primer A followed constant-region reverse priming of full-length variable regions. TCRdb re-called the 5' RACE reads through MiXCR, storing one row per CDR3 protein. The top ten hold 3% to 4% of the sample, which has 50,000 to 65,000 distinct CDR3 sequences, around 28% seen once. Memory CD4+ T cells were sorted as CD4+CD45RO+CD25- cells. The material sequenced was tumor-infiltrating memory CD4+ T cells sorted from the breast tumor. The subset is: memory CD4+ T cells, CD4+CD45RO+CD25-. V and J are TRBV5-1 and TRBJ2-5, with unresolved D. This TCR derives from a female donor with breast cancer. CDR3 sequence (DNA): TGCGCCAGCAGACGTGACCAAGAGACCCAGTACTTC. Amino acids: CASRRDQETQYF. The whole variable domain, filled in from reference TRBV5-1 and TRBJ2-5, reads KAGVTQTPRYLIKTRGQQVTLSCSPISGHRSVSWYQQTPGQGLQFLFEYFSETQRNKGNFPGRFSGRQFSNSRSEMNVSTLELGDSALYLCASRRDQETQYFGPGTRLLVL.